The 6 T cell receptor beta chains reported below all come from one sample, sequenced in a study of cytomegalovirus exposure and HLA in healthy donors. A multiplex PCR was run with 60 Vbeta primers and 13 Jbeta primers. Here immunoSEQ multiplex PCR was the method, and the copy in TCRdb shows in-frame clones only, minus some. The sample carries around 89,000 clones, roughly three quarters recorded once. Material for sequencing was PBMCs. The receptor set was obtained from a man aged 35-49 years in good health and CMV-seronegative.

The chain combines TRBV27 with TRBJ2-7, with D perhaps TRBD2 (7 bases). The CDR3 has 18 residues. V shed 4 bases and J shed 1 base, with 23 bases lying between them. Germline V CDR1 and CDR2: MNHEY, SMNVEV (reference sequence). The CDR3 coding sequence is TGTGCCAGCAGTTATTTATCCGGCGGGGGCCTATATTCCTACGAGCAGTACTTC. As protein: CASSYLSGGGLYSYEQYF.

The chain joins TRBV5-1 to TRBJ2-5; possible D gene TRBD2, 6 bases. Trimming left V 4 bases short and J 5 bases short, with 15 bases between. The CDR3 is made up of 14 amino acids. Germline CDR1 and CDR2: SGHRS and YFSETQ. Here the CDR3 DNA reads TGCGCCAGCAGCGCCGGGGGTAGGAAGGAGACCCAGTACTTC. Amino acid sequence: CASSAGGRKETQYF.

Concerning this clone: Germline is not matched at one junction end, which may reflect a read error. The gene calls are TRBV5-1 and TRBJ2-3; weak D call: TRBD2 (6 bases). The CDR3 consists of 17 residues. Germline assignment: CDR1 SGHRS and CDR2 YFSETQ. CDR3 residues: CASSLDSSSGLTGTQYF. CDR3 sequence (DNA): TGCGCCAGCAGCTTGGACTCTAGTAGCGGCCTCACAGGTACGCAGTATTTT.

The chain has TRBV9 and TRBJ2-1; possibly TRBD2 for D (5 bases). Trimming shortened V by 3 bases and J by 2 bases, and 12 bases separated the two germline ends. The CDR3 extends over 15 amino acids. CDR1 SGDLS and CDR2 YYNGEE come from the germline V gene. The CDR3 DNA sequence: TGTGCCAGCAGCGGAGGACTTTCACCCTACAATGAGCAGTTCTTC. It encodes CASSGGLSPYNEQFF.

V and J are TRBV30 and TRBJ1-2; the match to TRBD1 covers 10 bases. V was pared by 0 bases and J by 4 bases, with 5 bases of the junction left unmatched. The CDR3 sequence is 15 residues long. Germline CDR1 and CDR2: GTSNPN and SVGIG (reference sequence). CDR3 sequence reads: CAWSVGQGVSYGYTF. In DNA form, the CDR3 reads TGTGCCTGGAGTGTAGGACAGGGGGTTTCCTATGGCTACACCTTC.

The V call is TRBV5-5, the J call TRBJ1-1; maybe TRBD1 (6 bases). CDR1 is SGHKS and CDR2 is YYEKEE in the germline V gene (reference sequence). The V gene lost 3 bases and the J gene lost 0 bases, with 12 bases spanning the gap. This CDR3 comprises 15 residues. CDR3 loop: CASSWMDRLNTEAFF. The CDR3 coding sequence is TGTGCCAGCAGCTGGATGGACAGATTGAACACTGAAGCTTTCTTT. Full variable domain (missing parts from reference TRBV5-5 and TRBJ1-1): DAGVTQSPTHLIKTRGQQVTLRCSPISGHKSVSWYQQVLGQGPQFIFQYYEKEERGRGNFPDRFSARQFPNYSSELNVNALLLGDSALYLCASSWMDRLNTEAFFGQGTRLTVV.